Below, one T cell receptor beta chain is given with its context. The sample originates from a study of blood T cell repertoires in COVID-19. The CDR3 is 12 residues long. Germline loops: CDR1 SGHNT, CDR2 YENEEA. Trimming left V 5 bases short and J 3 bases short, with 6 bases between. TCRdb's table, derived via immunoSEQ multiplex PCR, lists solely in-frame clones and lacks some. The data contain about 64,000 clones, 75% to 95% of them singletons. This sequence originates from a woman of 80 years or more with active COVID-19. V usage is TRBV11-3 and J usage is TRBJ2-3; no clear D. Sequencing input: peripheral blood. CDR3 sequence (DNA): TGTGCCAGCAGCCCATGTACAGATACGCAGTATTTT. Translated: CASSPCTDTQYF.